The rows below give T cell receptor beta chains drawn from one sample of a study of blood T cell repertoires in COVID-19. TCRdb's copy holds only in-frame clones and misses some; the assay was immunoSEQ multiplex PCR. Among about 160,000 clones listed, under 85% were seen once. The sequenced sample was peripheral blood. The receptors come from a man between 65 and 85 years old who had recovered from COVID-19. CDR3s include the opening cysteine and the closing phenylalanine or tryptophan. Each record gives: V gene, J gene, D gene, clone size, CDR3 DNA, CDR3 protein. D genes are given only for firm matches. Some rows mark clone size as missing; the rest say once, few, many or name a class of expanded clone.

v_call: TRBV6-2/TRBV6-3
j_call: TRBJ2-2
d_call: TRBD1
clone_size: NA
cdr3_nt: TGTGCCAGCAGTTACCAACAGGGGACCGGGGAGCTGTTTTTT
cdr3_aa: CASSYQQGTGELFF

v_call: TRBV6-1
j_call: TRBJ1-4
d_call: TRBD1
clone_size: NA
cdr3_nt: TGTGCCAGCAGTGGGCCTACAGGGGGCCCCAATGAAAAACTGTTTTTT
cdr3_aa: CASSGPTGGPNEKLFF

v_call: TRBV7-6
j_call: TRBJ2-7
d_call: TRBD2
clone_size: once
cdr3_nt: TGTGCCAGCAGCTTAGCGGTGCCTAGCGGGACCTCCTACGAGCAGTACTTC
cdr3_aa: CASSLAVPSGTSYEQYF

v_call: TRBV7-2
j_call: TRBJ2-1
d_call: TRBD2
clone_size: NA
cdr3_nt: TGTGCCAGCAGCTTAGGTCGCACTAGCGGGCCCCCGAGGCAGTTCTTC
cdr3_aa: CASSLGRTSGPPRQFF

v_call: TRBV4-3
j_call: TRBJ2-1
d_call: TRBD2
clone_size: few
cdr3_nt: TGCGCCAGCAGCCAAGTGAGCGGGAGGGCCTTAAAAAATGAGCAGTTCTTC
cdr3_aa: CASSQVSGRALKNEQFF

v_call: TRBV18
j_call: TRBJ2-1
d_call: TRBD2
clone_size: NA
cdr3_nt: TGTGCCAGCTCACCACCATTAGCGGGAGGTGATTGGGCTTACAATGAGCAGTTCTTC
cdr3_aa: CASSPPLAGGDWAYNEQFF

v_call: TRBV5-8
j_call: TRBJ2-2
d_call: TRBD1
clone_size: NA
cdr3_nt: TGTGCCAGCAGCTGGGGGACAGTGCTTAACTCGAACACCGGGGAGCTGTTTTTT
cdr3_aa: CASSWGTVLNSNTGELFF

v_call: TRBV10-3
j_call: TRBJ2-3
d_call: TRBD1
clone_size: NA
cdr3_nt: TGTGCCGCCCGGGACAGGGCGAACACAGATACGCAGTATTTT
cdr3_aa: CAARDRANTDTQYF

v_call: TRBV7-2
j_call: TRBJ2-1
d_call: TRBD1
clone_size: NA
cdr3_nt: TGTGCCAGCAGCGTCTCTCCGGGACAGTACAATGAGCAGTTCTTC
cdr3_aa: CASSVSPGQYNEQFF

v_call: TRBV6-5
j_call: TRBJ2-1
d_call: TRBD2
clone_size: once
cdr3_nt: TGTGCCAGCAGTCGGGGCGGGAGTACCAATGAGCAGTTCTTC
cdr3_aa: CASSRGGSTNEQFF

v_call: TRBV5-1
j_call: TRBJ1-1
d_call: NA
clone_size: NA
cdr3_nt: TGCGCCAGCAGCTTGATCGGGGAGAACACTGAAGCTTTCTTT
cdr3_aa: CASSLIGENTEAFF

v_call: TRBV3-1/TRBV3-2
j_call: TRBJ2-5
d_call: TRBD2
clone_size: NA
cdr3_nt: TGTGCCAGCAGCCCCGTGGGCCTAGCGGGCCAAGAGACCCAGTACTTC
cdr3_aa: CASSPVGLAGQETQYF

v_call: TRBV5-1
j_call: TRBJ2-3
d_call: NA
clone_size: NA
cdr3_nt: TGCGCCAGCAGCTTGGCAGGGGCCCAAGGGGGAGATACGCAGTATTTT
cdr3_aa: CASSLAGAQGGDTQYF

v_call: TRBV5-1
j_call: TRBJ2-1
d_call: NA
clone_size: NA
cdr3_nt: TGCGCCAGCAGCTTATACGGGAGTAAAGTAGATGAGCAGTTCTTC
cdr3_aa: CASSLYGSKVDEQFF

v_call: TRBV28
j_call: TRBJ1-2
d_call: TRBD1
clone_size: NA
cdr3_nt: TGTGCCAGCAGTAAGACAGGGTTCTTCGGCTACACCTTC
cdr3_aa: CASSKTGFFGYTF

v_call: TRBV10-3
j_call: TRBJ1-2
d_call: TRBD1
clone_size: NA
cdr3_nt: TGTGCCATCAGTGAAGGGACAGGGGGCGCCTTTGGCTACACCTTC
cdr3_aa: CAISEGTGGAFGYTF

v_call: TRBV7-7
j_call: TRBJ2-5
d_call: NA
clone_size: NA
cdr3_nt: TGTGCTAGCAGCTTAGGCAGGGCCGGGGGAGGAGAGACCCAGTACTTC
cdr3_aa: CASSLGRAGGGETQYF

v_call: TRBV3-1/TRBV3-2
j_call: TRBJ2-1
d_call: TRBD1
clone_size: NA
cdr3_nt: TGTGCCAGCAGCCACTCAGGGGGTAGATCCGAGCAGTTCTTC
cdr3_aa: CASSHSGGRSEQFF

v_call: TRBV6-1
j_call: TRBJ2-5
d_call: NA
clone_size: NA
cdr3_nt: TGTGCCAGCGGCGGGATCCAAGAGACCCAGTACTTC
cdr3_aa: CASGGIQETQYF

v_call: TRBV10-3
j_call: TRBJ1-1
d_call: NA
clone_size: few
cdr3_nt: TGTGCCATCAGTGTTGGACAGAACACTGAAGCTTTCTTT
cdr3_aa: CAISVGQNTEAFF

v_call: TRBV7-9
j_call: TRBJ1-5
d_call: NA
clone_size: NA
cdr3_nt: TGTGCCAGCAGCTCATCGGGGTTCGGGGAGCCCCAGCATTTT
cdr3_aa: CASSSSGFGEPQHF

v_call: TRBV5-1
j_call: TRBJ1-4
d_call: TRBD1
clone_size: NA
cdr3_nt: TGCGCCAGCAGCTCGACAGGGGCAACTAATGAAAAACTGTTTTTT
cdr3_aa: CASSSTGATNEKLFF

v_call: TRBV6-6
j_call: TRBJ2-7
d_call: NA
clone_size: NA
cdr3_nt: TGTGCCAGCAGCCAACTAGAGGAGGAAGGTGAGCAGTACTTC
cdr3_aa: CASSQLEEEGEQYF

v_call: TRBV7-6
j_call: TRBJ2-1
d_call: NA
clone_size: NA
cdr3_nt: TGTGCCAGCAGCTTAGGCGGGACGATTTACAATGAGCAGTTCTTC
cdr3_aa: CASSLGGTIYNEQFF

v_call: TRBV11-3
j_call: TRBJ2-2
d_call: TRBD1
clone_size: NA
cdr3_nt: TGTGCCAGCAGCTTGCGACAGGGGAACACCGGGGAGCTGTTTTTT
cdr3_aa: CASSLRQGNTGELFF

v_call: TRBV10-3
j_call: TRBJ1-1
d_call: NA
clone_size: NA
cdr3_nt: TGTGCCATCAGTGAGGGCAGGGTCATGAACACTGAAGCTTTCTTT
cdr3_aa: CAISEGRVMNTEAFF

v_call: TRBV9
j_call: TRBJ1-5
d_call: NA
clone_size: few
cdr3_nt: TGTGCCAGCAGCGTAGACGCAGGACAGCCCCAGCATTTT
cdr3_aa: CASSVDAGQPQHF

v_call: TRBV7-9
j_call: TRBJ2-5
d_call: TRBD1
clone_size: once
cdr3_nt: TGTGCCAGCAGCTTAGGGACAGGTGGCCCTGGAACCCAGTACTTC
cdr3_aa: CASSLGTGGPGTQYF

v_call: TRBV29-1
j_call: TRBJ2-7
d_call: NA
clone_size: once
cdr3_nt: TGCAGCGTTGAAGATCGCGCCGGGAGTCGCGAGCAGTACTTC
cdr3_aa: CSVEDRAGSREQYF

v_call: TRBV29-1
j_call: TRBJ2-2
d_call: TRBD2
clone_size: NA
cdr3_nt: TGCAGCGTTGCGGCGGGAGGTGCGAACACCGGGGAGCTGTTTTTT
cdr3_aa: CSVAAGGANTGELFF

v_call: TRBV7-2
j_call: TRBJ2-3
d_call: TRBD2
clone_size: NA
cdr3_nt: TGTGCCAGCAGTCAAATGGTACTAGCGGCAGATACGCAGTATTTT
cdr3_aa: CASSQMVLAADTQYF

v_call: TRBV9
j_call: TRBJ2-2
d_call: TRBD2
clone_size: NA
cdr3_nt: TGTGCCAGCAGCGTAGGGGCTAGCGGGAGGGCGAACACCGGGGAGCTGTTTTTT
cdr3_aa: CASSVGASGRANTGELFF

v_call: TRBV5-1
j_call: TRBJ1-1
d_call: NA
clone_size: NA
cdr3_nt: TGCGCCAGCAGCTTGGAGCGCCCCAACACTGAAGCTTTCTTT
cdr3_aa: CASSLERPNTEAFF

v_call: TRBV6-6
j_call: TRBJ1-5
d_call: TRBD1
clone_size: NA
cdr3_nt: TGTGTGACAGGGGTCAATCAGCCCCAGCATTTT
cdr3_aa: CVTGVNQPQHF

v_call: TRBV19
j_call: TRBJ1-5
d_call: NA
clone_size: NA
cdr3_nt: TGTGCCAGTAGTATCCAGGGCGGCAATCAGCCCCAGCATTTT
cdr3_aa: CASSIQGGNQPQHF

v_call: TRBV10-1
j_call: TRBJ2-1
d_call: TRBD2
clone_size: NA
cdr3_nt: TGCGCCAGCAGTGATAGCGGGAGTTTCAATGAGCAGTTCTTC
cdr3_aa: CASSDSGSFNEQFF

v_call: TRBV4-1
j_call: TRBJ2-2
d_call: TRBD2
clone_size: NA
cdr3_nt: TGCGCCAGCAGCCGGGGACTAGCGGGAGGGAACACCGGGGAGCTGTTTTTT
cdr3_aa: CASSRGLAGGNTGELFF

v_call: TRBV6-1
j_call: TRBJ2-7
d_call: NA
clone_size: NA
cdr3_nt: TGTGCCAGCAGTGAAATAACAGGCCTGACCTACGAGCAGTACTTC
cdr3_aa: CASSEITGLTYEQYF

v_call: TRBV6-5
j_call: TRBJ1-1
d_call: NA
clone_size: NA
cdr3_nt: TGTGCCAGCAAGGGGCTTGAAGCTTTCTTT
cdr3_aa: CASKGLEAFF

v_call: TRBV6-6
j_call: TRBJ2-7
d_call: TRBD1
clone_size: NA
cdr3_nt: TGTGCCAGCAGTCCGCTGGACAGGGGAGGCGAGCAGTACTTC
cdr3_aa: CASSPLDRGGEQYF

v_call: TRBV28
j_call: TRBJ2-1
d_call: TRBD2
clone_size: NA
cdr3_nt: TGTGCCAGCAGTCTAACCGCGGTACTAGCGGGCCAGGCCCGGGAGCAGTTCTTC
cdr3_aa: CASSLTAVLAGQAREQFF

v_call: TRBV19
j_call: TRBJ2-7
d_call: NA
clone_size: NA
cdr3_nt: TGTGCCAGTAGTAAGGAGAACGAGCAGTACTTC
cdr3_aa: CASSKENEQYF

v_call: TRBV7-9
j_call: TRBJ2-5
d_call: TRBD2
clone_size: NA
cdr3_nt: TGTGCCAGCAGCCCACAAGCGGGAGGGCAAGAGACCCAGTACTTC
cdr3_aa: CASSPQAGGQETQYF

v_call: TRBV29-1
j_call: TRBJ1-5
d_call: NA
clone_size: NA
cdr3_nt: TGCAGCGTCGCTCCGGACAGCGTCCATCAGCCCCAGCATTTT
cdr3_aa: CSVAPDSVHQPQHF

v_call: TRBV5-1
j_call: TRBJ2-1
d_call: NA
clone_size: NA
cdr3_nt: TGCGCCAGCAGGGAGTCGGAGGCGCACCCCTATGAGCAGTTCTTC
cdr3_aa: CASRESEAHPYEQFF

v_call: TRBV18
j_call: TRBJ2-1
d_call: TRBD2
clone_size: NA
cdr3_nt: TGTGCCAGCTCATCAACCGGGACTAGTCATTCAGTCAATGAGCAGTTCTTC
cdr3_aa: CASSSTGTSHSVNEQFF

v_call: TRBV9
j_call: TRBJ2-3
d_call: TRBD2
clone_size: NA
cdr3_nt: TGTGCCAGCAGCGTAGCACCTGGTAGCGGGGCTAACACAGATACGCAGTATTTT
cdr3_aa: CASSVAPGSGANTDTQYF

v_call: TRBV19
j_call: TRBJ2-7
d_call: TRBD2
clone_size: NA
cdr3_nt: TGTGCCAGTAGTGGGGAGACTAGCGGGAGCTCCTACGAGCAGTACTTC
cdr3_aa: CASSGETSGSSYEQYF

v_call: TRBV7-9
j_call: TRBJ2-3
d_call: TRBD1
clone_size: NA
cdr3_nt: TGTGCCAGCAGCCCGGGGACAGGGCGAGGGAGAAGCACAGATACGCAGTATTTT
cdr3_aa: CASSPGTGRGRSTDTQYF

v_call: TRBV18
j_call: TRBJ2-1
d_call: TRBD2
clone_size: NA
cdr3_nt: TGTGCCAGCTCACCCGGAGCGGGAGCCATGTACAATGAGCAGTTCTTC
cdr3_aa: CASSPGAGAMYNEQFF

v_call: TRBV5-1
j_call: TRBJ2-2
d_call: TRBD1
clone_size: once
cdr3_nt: TGCGCCAGCAGCTTAAGGACAGGGACGAACACCGGGGAGCTGTTTTTT
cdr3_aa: CASSLRTGTNTGELFF

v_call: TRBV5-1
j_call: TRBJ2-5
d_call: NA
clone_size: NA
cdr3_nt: TGCGCCAGCAGCCGTTGGGCCCAAGAGACCCAGTACTTC
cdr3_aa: CASSRWAQETQYF

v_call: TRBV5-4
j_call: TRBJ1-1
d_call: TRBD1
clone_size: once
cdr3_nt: TGTGCCAGCAGCCCGACGACAGGGGCCTTGAACACTGAAGCTTTCTTT
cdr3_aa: CASSPTTGALNTEAFF

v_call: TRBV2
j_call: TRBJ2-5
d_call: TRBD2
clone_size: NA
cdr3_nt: TGTGCCAGCAGGTGGGAGGGGGAGACCCAGTACTTC
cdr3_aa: CASRWEGETQYF

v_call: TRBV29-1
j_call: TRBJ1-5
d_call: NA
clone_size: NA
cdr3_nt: TGCAGCGTTGCCCAGCAGGAAGGTCAGCCCCAGCATTTT
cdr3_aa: CSVAQQEGQPQHF